The clone carrying this TCR beta chain was observed a single time. The antigen remains unidentified. This specimen belongs to a study of CD4+ T cells in melanoma. Findings of the study overall: A reported correlation linked neoantigen-specific CD4+ T cells to CD8+, macrophage and B cell function. Reportedly, melanoma neoantigen-specific CD4+ T cells showed varied differentiation states.

Germline V CDR1 and CDR2: MGHRA, YSYEKL. This CDR3 has 13 residues. V was clipped by 4 bases and J by 4 bases, with 10 bases between them. Profiling relied on immunoSEQ multiplex PCR, and the TCRdb table lists in-frame clones only, not all of them. There are about 9,900 clones in the sample; about 78% occur only once, and roughly 24% lies in the top ten. The chain links TRBV4-1 to TRBJ1-1, with D unresolved. Sample: tumor tissue. This TCR came from a human donor with melanoma. The CDR3 nucleotides are TGCGCCAGCAGCCGGAGGCAGACCACTGAAGCTTTCTTT. Its protein is CASSRRQTTEAFF.